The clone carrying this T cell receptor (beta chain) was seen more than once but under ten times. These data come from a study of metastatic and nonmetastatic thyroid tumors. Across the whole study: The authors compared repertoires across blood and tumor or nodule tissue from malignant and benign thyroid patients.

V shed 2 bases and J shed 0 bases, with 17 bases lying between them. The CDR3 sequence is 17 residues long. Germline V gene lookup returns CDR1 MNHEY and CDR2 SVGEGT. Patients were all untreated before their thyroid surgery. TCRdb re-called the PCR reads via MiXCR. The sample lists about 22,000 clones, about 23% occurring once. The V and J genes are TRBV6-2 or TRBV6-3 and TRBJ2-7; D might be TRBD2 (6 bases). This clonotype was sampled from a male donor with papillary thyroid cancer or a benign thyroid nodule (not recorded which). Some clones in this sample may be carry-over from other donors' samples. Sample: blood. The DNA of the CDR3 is TGTGCCAGCAGTTACCCCGTCCGGGACTTTAGCTCCTACGAGCAGTACTTC. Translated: CASSYPVRDFSSYEQYF.